The clone carrying this TCR beta chain was found a few times. Only in-frame clones appear in the TCRdb table, and some are missing; sequencing was by immunoSEQ multiplex PCR. The sample has 500,000 to 850,000 clones, more than 75% seen once; the top ten hold under 0.01%. Germline loops: CDR1 SGHDT, CDR2 YYEEEE. CDR3 length: 13 amino acids. The J segment lost 9 bases and the V segment lost 3 bases, leaving 6 bases of the junction unmatched. The data were obtained in a study of shared T cell receptors in the human thymus. The data also belong to a second study, concerning human thymus T cells. That paper states: Resections obtained during corrective heart surgery supplied the thymus tissue. Across thymic and blood repertoires, the usage of V and J genes appeared to be biased.

The clonotype comes from a boy in the first two years of life with a congenital heart defect. The chain links TRBV5-6 to TRBJ2-1; 7 bases align to TRBD1. Sequencing input: thymocytes. CDR3 amino acids: CASSSVRGTEQFF. As DNA, the CDR3 is TGTGCCAGCAGCTCCGTCAGGGGGACTGAGCAGTTCTTC.